This passage covers 16 T cell receptor beta chains from one sample sequenced in a study of T cells after yellow fever vaccination. Each CDR3 protein is one row after TCRdb ran MiXCR on the 5' RACE reads. The data contain about 210,000 distinct CDR3 sequences, roughly 3% of them seen just once; the ten biggest clones take up around 3%. Sequenced material: CD4+ T cells sorted from PBMCs, taken 10 days after the yellow fever booster vaccination. The receptors come from a man aged 18 to 29 who received the YFV17D yellow fever vaccine.

This clonotype showed up many times. The chain links TRBV12-3 or TRBV12-4 to TRBJ1-5, with D hard to call. The CDR3 runs to 13 residues. Trimming shortened V by 5 bases and J by 3 bases, and 8 bases separated the two germline ends. This CDR3 is CASSTRVNQPQHF. The DNA for the CDR3 is TGTGCCAGCAGTACGAGGGTCAATCAGCCCCAGCATTTT.

The table lists this clonotype with many counts. This chain links TRBV29-1 with TRBJ2-7; D possibly corresponds to TRBD1 (6 bases). The germline gives CDR1 SQVTM, CDR2 ANQGSEA. V lost 6 bases and J lost 2, with 20 bases in between. CDR3 length equals 15 residues. The CDR3 DNA sequence: TGCAGCGTGCCCCCCTATGTCAGGGGAACCTACGAGCAGTACGTC. Protein product: CSVPPYVRGTYEQYV.

The V and J genes are TRBV12-3 or TRBV12-4 and TRBJ1-2; D is ambiguous. CDR3 length equals 12 residues. V was shortened by 5 bases and J by 6 bases, with 10 bases between the two germline ends. The CDR3 sequence: CASSLWSDGYTF. The CDR3 DNA is TGTGCCAGCAGTCTCTGGAGCGATGGCTACACCTTC.

This clonotype occurred many times. The rearrangement joins TRBV5-1 to TRBJ2-7, with 8 positions matching TRBD2. CDR3 length: 14 residues. The germline V gene has CDR1 SGHRS and CDR2 YFSETQ. After removal of 4 bases from V and 0 bases from J, the junction contained 3 bases not matched to a gene. CDR3 in amino acids: CASSTTSGSYEQYF. The CDR3, as DNA: TGCGCCAGCAGCACAACTAGCGGCTCCTACGAGCAGTACTTC.

This clonotype was observed a few times. This chain connects TRBV15 to TRBJ1-5; D perhaps matches TRBD1 (6 bases). CDR1 and CDR2 (germline): LNHNV, YYDKDF (reference sequence). This CDR3 is 16 amino acids long. With 5 bases removed from V and 4 bases from J, the gap between germline ends came to 18 bases. Written as DNA, the CDR3 is TGTGCCACCAGCGAATTCGGGGGGGCGAGAAATCAGCCCCAGCATTTT. It encodes CATSEFGGARNQPQHF.

The genes are TRBV4-3 and TRBJ1-1, with 8 nucleotides matching TRBD1. Germline lookup yields CDR1 LGHNA and CDR2 YSLEER. CDR3 length: 15 residues. J was trimmed by 4 bases and V by 4 bases; bases with no gene match: 8. CDR3 protein: CASSRQGALGTEAFF. The CDR3 DNA sequence: TGCGCCAGCAGCCGGCAGGGGGCGCTGGGCACTGAAGCTTTCTTT.

This clonotype was recorded a few times. The chain carries TRBV20-1 and TRBJ2-1, with D perhaps TRBD2 (5 bases). The V end lost 3 bases, the J end lost 0 bases, and 12 bases lay between the germline ends. The germline V gene has CDR1 DFQATT and CDR2 SNEGSKA (reference sequence). The CDR3 has 15 amino acids. This chain's CDR3 is CSARDPGSSYNEQFF. The CDR3 DNA reads TGCAGTGCTAGGGACCCGGGGAGCTCCTACAATGAGCAGTTCTTC.

In this sample, this clonotype turned up many times. CDR3 DNA: TGTGCCAGCAGTGAGGCGGGCCAGGGTCAAGAGACCCAGTACTTC. It codes for CASSEAGQGQETQYF. The rearrangement uses TRBV25-1 and TRBJ2-5; D is perhaps TRBD1 or TRBD2 (5 bases each). Germline V gene data show CDR1 as MGHDK and CDR2 as SYGVNS. CDR3 length: 15 residues. Trimming removed 3 bases from V and 2 bases from J, with 13 bases in between. Looking up the rest from reference TRBV25-1 and TRBJ2-5 gives the full variable domain: EADIYQTPRYLVIGTGKKITLECSQTMGHDKMYWYQQDPGMELHLIHYSYGVNSTEKGDLSSESTVSRIRTEHFPLTLESARPSHTSQYLCASSEAGQGQETQYFGPGTRLLVL.

In its sample, this clonotype was seen many times. The rearrangement links TRBV7-2 to TRBJ1-5; 7 positions agree with TRBD1. Germline V lookup: CDR1 SGHTA, CDR2 FQGNSA. The CDR3 is made up of 15 amino acids. V lost 4 bases to trimming and J lost 0 bases; unmatched junction nucleotides: 3. CDR3 loop: CASSSQGNSNQPQHF. The DNA for the CDR3 is TGTGCCAGCAGCTCACAGGGGAATAGCAATCAGCCCCAGCATTTT.

This clonotype was seen a few times. The chain combines TRBV7-2 with TRBJ2-1; D may be TRBD1 or TRBD2 (5 bases each). The CDR3 is 15 amino acids. Germline CDR1 SGHTA, CDR2 FQGNSA. V was shortened by 3 bases and J by 4 bases, with 13 bases between the two germline ends. The CDR3 nucleotides are TGTGCCAGCAGCTTTACCCCGGGACCTTACAATGAGCAGTTCTTC. Protein product: CASSFTPGPYNEQFF.

The chain joins TRBV19 to TRBJ1-6; D unresolved. Trimming took 7 bases from V and 11 from J, leaving 21 bases between them. CDR3 length: 15 residues. Germline CDR1 is LNHDA and CDR2 is SQIVND (reference sequence). The CDR3 region has the DNA TGTGCCAGTACCCCTGGTGGAGGGCCAGAGGCACCCCTCCACTTT. Amino acid sequence: CASTPGGGPEAPLHF.

This clonotype was seen more than once but under ten times. This chain connects TRBV20-1 to TRBJ1-2; D is undetermined. CDR1 DFQATT and CDR2 SNEGSKA come from the germline V gene (reference sequence). CDR3 size: 16 residues. The V and J ends lost 0 bases and 0 bases respectively, with 14 bases between them. The CDR3 loop is CSARDLQSGSNYGYTF. CDR3 nucleotides: TGCAGTGCTAGAGATTTACAATCCGGATCTAACTATGGCTACACCTTC.

This chain uses TRBV6-2 or TRBV6-3 with TRBJ2-7, with TRBD2 matching 8 bases. The ends lost 5 bases at V and 3 bases at J; junction bases unmatched: 21. Germline V gene sequence: CDR1 MNHEY, CDR2 SVGEGT. This CDR3 spans 19 amino acids. The CDR3 here is CASSRTSRDPDSLNYEQYV. CDR3 nucleotide sequence: TGTGCCAGCAGTCGGACTAGCAGAGACCCGGATTCCCTAAACTACGAGCAGTACGTC.

This clonotype was counted at least ten times. The chain couples TRBV20-1 to TRBJ2-1; D unclear. The CDR3 is made up of 10 amino acids. V was shortened by 4 bases and J by 6 bases, with 4 bases between the two germline ends. The germline V gene has CDR1 DFQATT and CDR2 SNEGSKA (reference sequence). CDR3 DNA: TGCAGTGCTACGAGCAATGAGCAGTTCTTC. Translated: CSATSNEQFF.

At least ten counts were recorded for this clonotype. The chain carries TRBV12-3 or TRBV12-4 and TRBJ2-5; 9 bases agree with TRBD1. The CDR3 runs 12 residues. Losses at the gene ends were 6 bases for V and 6 bases for J; bases not matched to a gene: 2. DNA for the CDR3: TGTGCCAGCAGGGACAGGGGTCAGACCCAGTACTTC. Its protein product is CASRDRGQTQYF.

This clonotype was recorded many times. The chain couples TRBV5-1 to TRBJ1-5, with D possibly matching TRBD1 (6 bases). V lost 2 bases, J lost 6 bases, and 12 bases lay in between. CDR3 length equals 14 residues. In germline, CDR1 is SGHRS, CDR2 YFSETQ. The CDR3 DNA reads TGCGCCAGCAGCTTCACAGGGCTTGGTCAGCCCCAGCATTTT. It is translated as CASSFTGLGQPQHF.